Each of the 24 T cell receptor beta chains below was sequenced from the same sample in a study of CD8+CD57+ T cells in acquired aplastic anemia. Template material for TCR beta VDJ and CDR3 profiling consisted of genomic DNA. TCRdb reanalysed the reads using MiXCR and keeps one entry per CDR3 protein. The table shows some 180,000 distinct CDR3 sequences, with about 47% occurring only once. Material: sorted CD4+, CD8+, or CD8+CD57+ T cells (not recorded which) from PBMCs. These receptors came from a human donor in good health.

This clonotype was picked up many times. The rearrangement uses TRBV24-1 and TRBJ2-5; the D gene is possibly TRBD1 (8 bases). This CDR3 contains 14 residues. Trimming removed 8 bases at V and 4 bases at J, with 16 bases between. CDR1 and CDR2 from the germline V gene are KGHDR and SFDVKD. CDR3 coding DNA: TGTGCCACCAAGACGACAGGGGAGGGAGAGACCCAGTACTTC. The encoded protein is CATKTTGEGETQYF.

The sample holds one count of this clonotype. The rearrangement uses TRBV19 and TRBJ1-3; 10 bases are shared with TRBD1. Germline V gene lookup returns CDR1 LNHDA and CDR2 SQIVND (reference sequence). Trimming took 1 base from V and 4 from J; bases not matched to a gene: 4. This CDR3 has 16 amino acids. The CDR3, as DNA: TGTGCCAGTAGTATAGGCGACAGGGGGCAAGGAAACACCATATATTTT. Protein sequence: CASSIGDRGQGNTIYF.

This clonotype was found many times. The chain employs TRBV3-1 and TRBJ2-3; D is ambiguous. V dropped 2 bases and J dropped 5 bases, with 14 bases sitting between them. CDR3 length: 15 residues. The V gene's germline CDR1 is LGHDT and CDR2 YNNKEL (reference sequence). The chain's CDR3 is CASSQQTTVGDTQYF. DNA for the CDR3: TGTGCCAGCAGCCAACAGACCACGGTTGGAGATACGCAGTATTTT.

CDR3 DNA sequence: TGCAGCGTTGGCTGTGCGAACACCGGGGAGCTGTTTTTT. The encoded protein is CSVGCANTGELFF. The gene calls are TRBV29-1 and TRBJ2-2; unclear D gene. This CDR3 comprises 13 residues. The V and J ends lost 4 bases and 0 bases respectively, with 6 bases between them. The germline V gene has CDR1 SQVTM and CDR2 ANQGSEA.

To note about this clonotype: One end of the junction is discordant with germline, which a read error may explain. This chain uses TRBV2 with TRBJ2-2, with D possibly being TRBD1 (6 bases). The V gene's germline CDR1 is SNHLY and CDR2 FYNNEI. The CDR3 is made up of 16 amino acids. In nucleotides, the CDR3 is TGTGCCAGCAGCCCTAGGTTACAGGGCTGGCCCGGGGAGCCGTTTTTT. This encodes CASSPRLQGWPGEPFF.

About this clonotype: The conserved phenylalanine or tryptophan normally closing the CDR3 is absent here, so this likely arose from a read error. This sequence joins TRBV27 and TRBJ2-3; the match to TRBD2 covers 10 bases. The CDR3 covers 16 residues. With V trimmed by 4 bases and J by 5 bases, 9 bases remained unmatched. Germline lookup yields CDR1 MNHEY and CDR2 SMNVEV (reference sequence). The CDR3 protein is CASSSPSGRAGDTQYL. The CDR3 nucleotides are TGTGCCAGCAGTTCGCCCAGCGGGAGGGCCGGAGATACGCAGTATCTT.

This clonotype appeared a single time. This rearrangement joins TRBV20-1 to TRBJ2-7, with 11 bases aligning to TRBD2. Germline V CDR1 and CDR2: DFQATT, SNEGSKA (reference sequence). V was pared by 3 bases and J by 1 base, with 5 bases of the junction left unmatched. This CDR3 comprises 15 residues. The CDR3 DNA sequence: TGCAGTGCTAGTAGGGGACTAGCGGAATCCTACGAGCAGTACTTC. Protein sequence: CSASRGLAESYEQYF.

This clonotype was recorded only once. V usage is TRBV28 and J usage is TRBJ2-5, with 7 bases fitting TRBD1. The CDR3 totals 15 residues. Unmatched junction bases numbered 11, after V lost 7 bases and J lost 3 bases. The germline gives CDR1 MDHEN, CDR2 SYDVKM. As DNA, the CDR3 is TGTGCCAGCAAAGAGGTAGGGACAGTAGAAGAGACCCAGTACTTC. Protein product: CASKEVGTVEETQYF.

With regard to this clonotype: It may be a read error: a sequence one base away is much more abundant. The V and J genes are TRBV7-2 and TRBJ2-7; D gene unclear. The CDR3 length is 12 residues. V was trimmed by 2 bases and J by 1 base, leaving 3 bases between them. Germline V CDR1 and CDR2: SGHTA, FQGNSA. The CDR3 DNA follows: TGTGCCAGCAGCTTAAAGTCCTACGAGCAGTACTTC. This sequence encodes CASSLKSYEQYF.

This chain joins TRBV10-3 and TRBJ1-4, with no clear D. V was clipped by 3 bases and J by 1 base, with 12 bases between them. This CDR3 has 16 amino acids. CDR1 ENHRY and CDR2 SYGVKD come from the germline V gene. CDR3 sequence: CAISDLPHLTNEKLFF. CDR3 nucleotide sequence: TGTGCCATCAGTGATCTCCCTCACTTAACTAATGAAAAACTGTTTTTT.

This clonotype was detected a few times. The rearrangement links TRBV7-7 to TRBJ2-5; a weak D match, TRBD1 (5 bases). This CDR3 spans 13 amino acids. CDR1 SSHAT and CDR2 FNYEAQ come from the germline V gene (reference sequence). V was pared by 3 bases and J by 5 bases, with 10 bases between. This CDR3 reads CASSLGRAETQYF. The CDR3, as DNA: TGTGCCAGCAGCTTGGGCAGGGCCGAGACCCAGTACTTC.

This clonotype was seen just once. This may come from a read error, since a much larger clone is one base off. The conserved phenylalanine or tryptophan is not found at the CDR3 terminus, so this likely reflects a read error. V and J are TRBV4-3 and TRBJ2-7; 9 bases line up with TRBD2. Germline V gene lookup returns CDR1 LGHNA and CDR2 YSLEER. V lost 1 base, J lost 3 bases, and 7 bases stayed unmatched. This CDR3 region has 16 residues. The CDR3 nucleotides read TGCGCCAGCAGCCAAGCAAGTAGCGGGAGTCTCTACGAGCAGTACTCC. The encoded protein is CASSQASSGSLYEQYS.

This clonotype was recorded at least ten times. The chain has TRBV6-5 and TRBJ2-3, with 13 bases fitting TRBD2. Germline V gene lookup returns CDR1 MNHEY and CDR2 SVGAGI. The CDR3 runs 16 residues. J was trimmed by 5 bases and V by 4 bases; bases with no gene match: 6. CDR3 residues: CASSLLAGGPGDTQYF. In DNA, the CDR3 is TGTGCCAGCAGTTTACTAGCGGGAGGGCCAGGAGATACGCAGTATTTT.

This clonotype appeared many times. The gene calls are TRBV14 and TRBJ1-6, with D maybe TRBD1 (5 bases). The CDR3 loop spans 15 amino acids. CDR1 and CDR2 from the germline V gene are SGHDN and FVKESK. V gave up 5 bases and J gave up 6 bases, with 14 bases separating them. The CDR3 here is CASSEMGPINSPLHF. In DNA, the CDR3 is TGTGCCAGCAGCGAAATGGGACCGATTAATTCACCCCTCCACTTT.

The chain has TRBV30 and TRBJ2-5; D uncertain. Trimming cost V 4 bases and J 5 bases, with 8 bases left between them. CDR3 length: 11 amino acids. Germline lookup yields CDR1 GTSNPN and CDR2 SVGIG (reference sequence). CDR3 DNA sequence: TGTGCCTGGATGTCTTGGGAGACCCAGTACTTC. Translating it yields CAWMSWETQYF. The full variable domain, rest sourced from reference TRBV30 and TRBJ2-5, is SQTIHQWPATLVQPVGSPLSLECTVEGTSNPNLYWYRQAAGRGLQLLFYSVGIGQISSEVPQNLSASRPQDRQFILSSKKLLLSDSGFYLCAWMSWETQYFGPGTRLLVL.

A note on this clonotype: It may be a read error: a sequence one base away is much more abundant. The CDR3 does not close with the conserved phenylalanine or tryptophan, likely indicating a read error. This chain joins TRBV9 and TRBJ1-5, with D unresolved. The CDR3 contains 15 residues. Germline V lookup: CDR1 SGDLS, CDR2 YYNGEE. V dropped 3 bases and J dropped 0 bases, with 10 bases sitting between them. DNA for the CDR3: TGTGCCAGCAGCGCCGGAGATGATAGCAATCAGCCCCAGCATCTT. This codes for CASSAGDDSNQPQHL.

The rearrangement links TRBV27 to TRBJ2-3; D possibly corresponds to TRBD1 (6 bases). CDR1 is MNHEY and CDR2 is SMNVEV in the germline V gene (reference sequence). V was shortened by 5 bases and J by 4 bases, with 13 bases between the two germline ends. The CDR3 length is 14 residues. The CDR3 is CASSITQGPDTQYF. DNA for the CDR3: TGTGCCAGCAGTATCACACAGGGACCAGATACGCAGTATTTT.

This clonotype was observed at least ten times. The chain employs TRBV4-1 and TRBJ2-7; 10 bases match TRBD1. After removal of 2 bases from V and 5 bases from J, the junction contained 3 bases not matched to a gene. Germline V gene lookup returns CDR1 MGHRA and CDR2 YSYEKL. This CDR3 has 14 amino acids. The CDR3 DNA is TGCGCCAGCAGCCAACCGACAGGGGGCGACGAGCAGTACTTC. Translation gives CASSQPTGGDEQYF.

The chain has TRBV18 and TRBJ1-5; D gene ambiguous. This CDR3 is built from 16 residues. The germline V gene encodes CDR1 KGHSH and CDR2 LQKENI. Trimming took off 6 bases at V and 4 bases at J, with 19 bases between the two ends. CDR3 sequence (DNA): TGTGCCAGCTCCCGGGGAGGAAATAAAGGAAATCAGCCCCAGCATTTT. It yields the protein CASSRGGNKGNQPQHF.

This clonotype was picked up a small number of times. The CDR3 DNA is TGTGCCAGCAGTTACATCCAGGGCTCTGGGGCCAACGTCCTGACTTTC. This translates into CASSYIQGSGANVLTF. This chain uses TRBV12-3 or TRBV12-4 with TRBJ2-6; D might be TRBD1 (5 bases). The V end was cut by 4 bases, the J end by 0 bases, with 10 bases between. There are 16 residues in the CDR3.

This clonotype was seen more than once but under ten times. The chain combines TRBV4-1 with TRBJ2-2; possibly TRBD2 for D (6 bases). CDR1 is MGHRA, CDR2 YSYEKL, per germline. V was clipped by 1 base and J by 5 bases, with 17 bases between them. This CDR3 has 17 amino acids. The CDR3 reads CASSQGGASEYTGELFF. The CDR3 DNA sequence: TGCGCCAGCAGCCAAGGCGGGGCTAGCGAGTATACCGGGGAGCTGTTTTTT.

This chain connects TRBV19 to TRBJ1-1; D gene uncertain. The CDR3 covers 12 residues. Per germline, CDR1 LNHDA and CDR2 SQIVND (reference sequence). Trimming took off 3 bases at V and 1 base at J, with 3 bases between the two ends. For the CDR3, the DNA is TGTGCCAGTAGTATGCGGAACACTGAAGCTTTCTTT. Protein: CASSMRNTEAFF.

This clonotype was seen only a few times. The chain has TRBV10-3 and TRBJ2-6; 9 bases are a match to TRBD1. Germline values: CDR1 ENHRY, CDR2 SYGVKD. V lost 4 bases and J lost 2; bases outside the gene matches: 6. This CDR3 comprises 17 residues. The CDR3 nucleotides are TGTGCCATCAGTGGTCCCGGGACAGGGACTGGGGCCAACGTCCTGACTTTC. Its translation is CAISGPGTGTGANVLTF.

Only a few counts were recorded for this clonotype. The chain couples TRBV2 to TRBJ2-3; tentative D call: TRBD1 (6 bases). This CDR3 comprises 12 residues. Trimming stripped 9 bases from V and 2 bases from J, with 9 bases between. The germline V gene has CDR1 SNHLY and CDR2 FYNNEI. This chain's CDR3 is CASTGPTDTQYF. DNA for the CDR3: TGTGCCAGTACAGGGCCCACAGATACGCAGTATTTT.